These T cell receptor beta chains were read from a single sample in a study of blood T cell repertoires in COVID-19. The repertoire was sequenced with immunoSEQ multiplex PCR; TCRdb's copy has only in-frame clones and lacks some. The data show roughly 150,000 clones, around 88% seen once. Sequenced: peripheral blood. The receptors stem from a woman in her 70s who had recovered from COVID-19. The CDR3 runs from the conserved cysteine through the conserved F or W. The D gene is left open where the match is weak. The size of a clone is reported for some rows only, either as once, few or many, or as a class for expanded clones.

d_gene: TRBD1; abundance: .; j_gene: TRBJ1-6; v_gene: TRBV7-2; CDR3aa: CASSTDRAARGSPLHF; CDR3nt: TGTGCCAGCAGCACCGACAGGGCAGCAAGGGGGTCACCCCTCCACTTT
d_gene: .; abundance: .; j_gene: TRBJ1-1; v_gene: TRBV6-5; CDR3aa: CASRRTGGTEAFF; CDR3nt: TGTGCCAGCAGACGGACGGGAGGCACTGAAGCTTTCTTT
d_gene: .; abundance: .; j_gene: TRBJ1-5; v_gene: TRBV7-2; CDR3aa: CASSLGRGSSAQHF; CDR3nt: TGTGCCAGCAGCTTAGGTAGGGGCAGTTCAGCTCAGCATTTT
d_gene: .; abundance: few; j_gene: TRBJ1-6; v_gene: TRBV14; CDR3aa: CASSQDRGRDNSPLHF; CDR3nt: TGTGCCAGCAGCCAAGATCGGGGGAGAGATAATTCACCCCTCCACTTT
d_gene: .; abundance: .; j_gene: TRBJ2-5; v_gene: TRBV24-1; CDR3aa: CATSDPQGPETQYF; CDR3nt: TGTGCCACCAGTGATCCCCAGGGCCCGGAGACCCAGTACTTC
d_gene: .; abundance: .; j_gene: TRBJ1-1; v_gene: TRBV29-1; CDR3aa: CSVLLNTEAFF; CDR3nt: TGCAGCGTTCTTTTGAACACTGAAGCTTTCTTT
d_gene: .; abundance: .; j_gene: TRBJ2-4; v_gene: TRBV11-2; CDR3aa: CASSWAGTSHIQYF; CDR3nt: TGTGCCAGCAGCTGGGCCGGGACTTCGCACATTCAGTACTTC
d_gene: .; abundance: .; j_gene: TRBJ2-7; v_gene: TRBV12-3/TRBV12-4; CDR3aa: CASSFGQSKQYF; CDR3nt: TGTGCCAGCAGTTTTGGGCAGTCCAAGCAGTACTTC
d_gene: .; abundance: .; j_gene: TRBJ2-2; v_gene: TRBV6-5; CDR3aa: CASRDTTNTGELFF; CDR3nt: TGTGCCAGCCGGGACACTACGAACACCGGGGAGCTGTTTTTT
d_gene: .; abundance: few; j_gene: TRBJ2-2; v_gene: TRBV7-3; CDR3aa: CASSPQGRPDTGELFF; CDR3nt: TGTGCCAGCAGCCCCCAGGGCCGGCCGGACACCGGGGAGCTGTTTTTT
d_gene: .; abundance: .; j_gene: TRBJ1-1; v_gene: TRBV7-9; CDR3aa: CASSLEGPGAEAFF; CDR3nt: TGTGCCAGCAGCTTAGAGGGCCCAGGGGCTGAAGCTTTCTTT
d_gene: .; abundance: .; j_gene: TRBJ1-6; v_gene: TRBV2; CDR3aa: CASSDGRISNSPLHF; CDR3nt: TGTGCCAGCAGTGACGGCAGGATTTCTAATTCACCCCTCCACTTT
d_gene: .; abundance: .; j_gene: TRBJ2-1; v_gene: TRBV6-2/TRBV6-3; CDR3aa: CASSPTGAPYNEQFF; CDR3nt: TGTGCCAGCAGCCCGACGGGAGCGCCCTACAATGAGCAGTTCTTC
d_gene: TRBD1; abundance: .; j_gene: TRBJ1-1; v_gene: TRBV9; CDR3aa: CASSVRPTGTGRDTEAFF; CDR3nt: TGTGCCAGCAGCGTACGCCCAACCGGGACAGGGAGGGATACTGAAGCTTTCTTT
d_gene: .; abundance: few; j_gene: TRBJ1-1; v_gene: TRBV6-4; CDR3aa: CATRDSDMNTEAFF; CDR3nt: TGTGCCACGCGAGATTCCGACATGAACACTGAAGCTTTCTTT
d_gene: TRBD1; abundance: .; j_gene: TRBJ2-3; v_gene: TRBV18; CDR3aa: CASSPPGGRGLDTQYF; CDR3nt: TGTGCCAGCTCACCCCCCGGAGGCAGGGGGTTAGATACGCAGTATTTT
d_gene: .; abundance: .; j_gene: TRBJ2-1; v_gene: TRBV7-8; CDR3aa: CASTERGTKQFF; CDR3nt: TGTGCCAGCACCGAAAGGGGGACAAAGCAGTTCTTC
d_gene: TRBD1; abundance: .; j_gene: TRBJ1-2; v_gene: TRBV5-1; CDR3aa: CASSSGQGGGYTF; CDR3nt: TGCGCCAGCAGCTCCGGACAGGGGGGTGGCTACACCTTC
d_gene: .; abundance: .; j_gene: TRBJ1-1; v_gene: TRBV25-1; CDR3aa: CASSQLGGAAEAFF; CDR3nt: TGTGCCAGCAGTCAACTAGGGGGGGCTGCTGAAGCTTTCTTT
d_gene: .; abundance: once; j_gene: TRBJ1-2; v_gene: TRBV3-1/TRBV3-2; CDR3aa: CASSQEGGGYTF; CDR3nt: TGTGCCAGCAGCCAAGAGGGGGGTGGCTACACCTTC
d_gene: TRBD1; abundance: .; j_gene: TRBJ1-1; v_gene: TRBV5-1; CDR3aa: CASSLTGGRRRTEAFF; CDR3nt: TGCGCCAGCAGCTTAACAGGGGGCCGGAGGAGGACTGAAGCTTTCTTT
d_gene: .; abundance: .; j_gene: TRBJ1-2; v_gene: TRBV2; CDR3aa: CASNPVDRPLPYGYTF; CDR3nt: TGTGCCAGCAACCCCGTGGACAGACCCCTTCCCTATGGCTACACCTTC
d_gene: TRBD2; abundance: .; j_gene: TRBJ2-5; v_gene: TRBV11-3; CDR3aa: CASSPRAGSKETQYF; CDR3nt: TGTGCCAGCAGCCCCCGAGCGGGGTCCAAAGAGACCCAGTACTTC
d_gene: TRBD1; abundance: .; j_gene: TRBJ1-3; v_gene: TRBV7-8; CDR3aa: CASSPPTGAGNTIYF; CDR3nt: TGTGCCAGCAGCCCCCCCACAGGGGCCGGAAACACCATATATTTT
d_gene: TRBD2; abundance: .; j_gene: TRBJ2-7; v_gene: TRBV10-3; CDR3aa: CAISELAGGAYEQYF; CDR3nt: TGTGCCATCAGTGAATTGGCGGGAGGCGCCTACGAGCAGTACTTC
d_gene: TRBD1; abundance: .; j_gene: TRBJ2-5; v_gene: TRBV4-1; CDR3aa: CASSQGVGGVWETQYF; CDR3nt: TGCGCCAGCAGCCAAGGGGTAGGGGGCGTGTGGGAGACCCAGTACTTC
d_gene: .; abundance: .; j_gene: TRBJ1-2; v_gene: TRBV9; CDR3aa: CASSWDIPGGNYGYTF; CDR3nt: TGTGCCAGCAGCTGGGACATCCCGGGGGGTAACTATGGCTACACCTTC
d_gene: .; abundance: once; j_gene: TRBJ2-2; v_gene: TRBV28; CDR3aa: CASTPAGTGELFF; CDR3nt: TGTGCCAGCACCCCGGCAGGGACCGGGGAGCTGTTTTTT
d_gene: .; abundance: .; j_gene: TRBJ1-5; v_gene: TRBV18; CDR3aa: CASSPTQGTPQHF; CDR3nt: TGTGCCAGCTCTCCTACCCAGGGTACTCCCCAGCATTTT
d_gene: .; abundance: .; j_gene: TRBJ2-3; v_gene: TRBV21-1; CDR3aa: CARPGWQGGTDTQYF; CDR3nt: TGTGCCCGGCCGGGTTGGCAGGGGGGAACAGATACGCAGTATTTT
d_gene: .; abundance: .; j_gene: TRBJ2-5; v_gene: TRBV5-4; CDR3aa: CASSPPPTGQETQYF; CDR3nt: TGTGCCAGCAGCCCACCCCCGACAGGCCAAGAGACCCAGTACTTC
d_gene: .; abundance: .; j_gene: TRBJ1-2; v_gene: TRBV5-1; CDR3aa: CASSPGGGMLYTF; CDR3nt: TGCGCCAGCAGCCCCGGTGGGGGGATGCTTTACACCTTC
d_gene: .; abundance: .; j_gene: TRBJ2-3; v_gene: TRBV28; CDR3aa: CASSFQWTGGTSTDTQYF; CDR3nt: TGTGCCAGCAGTTTCCAATGGACTGGGGGGACTAGCACAGATACGCAGTATTTT
d_gene: TRBD2; abundance: .; j_gene: TRBJ2-3; v_gene: TRBV19; CDR3aa: CASSELAGGPGYF; CDR3nt: TGTGCCAGTAGTGAACTAGCGGGAGGGCCGGGGTATTTT
d_gene: TRBD2; abundance: .; j_gene: TRBJ2-2; v_gene: TRBV24-1; CDR3aa: CATSDPVGGVTSGRHTGELFF; CDR3nt: TGTGCCACCAGTGATCCCGTTGGGGGGGTTACTAGCGGGAGGCACACCGGGGAGCTGTTTTTT
d_gene: TRBD2; abundance: .; j_gene: TRBJ2-1; v_gene: TRBV29-1; CDR3aa: CSVSGTSGRQSSYNEQFF; CDR3nt: TGCAGCGTTTCAGGGACTAGCGGGAGGCAAAGCTCCTACAATGAGCAGTTCTTC
d_gene: .; abundance: once; j_gene: TRBJ2-7; v_gene: TRBV12-3/TRBV12-4; CDR3aa: CASSLGLSYEQYF; CDR3nt: TGTGCCAGCAGTTTGGGCCTTTCCTACGAGCAGTACTTC
d_gene: .; abundance: few; j_gene: TRBJ2-2; v_gene: TRBV7-9; CDR3aa: CASSLEVGVGELFF; CDR3nt: TGTGCCAGCAGCTTAGAGGTTGGAGTCGGGGAGCTGTTTTTT
d_gene: .; abundance: .; j_gene: TRBJ2-6; v_gene: TRBV15; CDR3aa: CATSRGHSLSGANVLTF; CDR3nt: TGTGCCACCAGCAGGGGACATTCCCTCTCTGGGGCCAACGTCCTGACTTTC
d_gene: .; abundance: .; j_gene: TRBJ2-2; v_gene: TRBV27; CDR3aa: CASSLYRVGTGELFF; CDR3nt: TGTGCCAGCAGTTTATACAGGGTTGGCACCGGGGAGCTGTTTTTT
d_gene: .; abundance: .; j_gene: TRBJ2-2; v_gene: TRBV5-3; CDR3aa: CARSSWWGRAGELFF; CDR3nt: TGTGCCAGAAGCTCGTGGTGGGGGCGCGCCGGGGAGCTGTTTTTT
d_gene: TRBD1; abundance: .; j_gene: TRBJ1-2; v_gene: TRBV28; CDR3aa: CASSRDRETNYGYTF; CDR3nt: TGTGCCAGCAGCCGGGACAGAGAAACTAACTATGGCTACACCTTC
d_gene: TRBD1; abundance: .; j_gene: TRBJ1-4; v_gene: TRBV19; CDR3aa: CASSTRTGWNEKLFF; CDR3nt: TGTGCCAGTAGTACAAGGACAGGGTGGAATGAAAAACTGTTTTTT
d_gene: TRBD1; abundance: .; j_gene: TRBJ2-5; v_gene: TRBV2; CDR3aa: CASRDRAETQYF; CDR3nt: TGTGCCAGCCGGGACAGGGCAGAGACCCAGTACTTC
d_gene: .; abundance: .; j_gene: TRBJ1-1; v_gene: TRBV7-2; CDR3aa: CASSLVGQGTEAFF; CDR3nt: TGTGCCAGCAGCTTGGTCGGGCAGGGGACTGAAGCTTTCTTT
d_gene: .; abundance: .; j_gene: TRBJ1-2; v_gene: TRBV4-1; CDR3aa: CASSQEGQEYGYTF; CDR3nt: TGCGCCAGCAGCCAAGAGGGGCAAGAATATGGCTACACCTTC
d_gene: TRBD1; abundance: .; j_gene: TRBJ2-7; v_gene: TRBV20-1; CDR3aa: CSGQGTYEQYF; CDR3nt: TGCAGTGGACAGGGGACCTACGAGCAGTACTTC
d_gene: .; abundance: .; j_gene: TRBJ1-3; v_gene: TRBV2; CDR3aa: CASSGGGSSGNTIYF; CDR3nt: TGTGCCAGCAGTGGTGGGGGGAGCTCTGGAAACACCATATATTTT
d_gene: TRBD2; abundance: .; j_gene: TRBJ2-3; v_gene: TRBV4-3; CDR3aa: CASSPQGSGGGTDTQYF; CDR3nt: TGCGCCAGCAGCCCCCAGGGGTCGGGAGGGGGCACAGATACGCAGTATTTT
d_gene: .; abundance: .; j_gene: TRBJ1-2; v_gene: TRBV5-1; CDR3aa: CASSLGTVVAELGGYTF; CDR3nt: TGCGCCAGCAGCTTGGGGACTGTTGTGGCTGAGCTCGGGGGCTACACCTTC
d_gene: TRBD2; abundance: .; j_gene: TRBJ2-2; v_gene: TRBV6-1; CDR3aa: CASSGPPGGRFTGELFF; CDR3nt: TGTGCCAGCAGTGGACCGCCGGGGGGGAGATTCACCGGGGAGCTGTTTTTT
d_gene: .; abundance: few; j_gene: TRBJ1-5; v_gene: TRBV27; CDR3aa: CASSLDSYSNQPQHF; CDR3nt: TGTGCCAGCAGTTTGGACAGTTATAGCAATCAGCCCCAGCATTTT
d_gene: .; abundance: .; j_gene: TRBJ1-5; v_gene: TRBV18; CDR3aa: CASSPPGRGGSNQPQHF; CDR3nt: TGTGCCAGCTCACCACCAGGGAGGGGTGGGAGCAATCAGCCCCAGCATTTT
d_gene: TRBD1; abundance: .; j_gene: TRBJ2-7; v_gene: TRBV6-1; CDR3aa: CASSEQGDEQYF; CDR3nt: TGTGCCAGCAGTGAACAGGGGGACGAGCAGTACTTC
d_gene: .; abundance: .; j_gene: TRBJ2-3; v_gene: TRBV5-1; CDR3aa: CASSLVVSWPPGTDTQYF; CDR3nt: TGCGCCAGCAGCTTGGTAGTTAGCTGGCCCCCTGGAACAGATACGCAGTATTTT
d_gene: .; abundance: .; j_gene: TRBJ2-2; v_gene: TRBV4-2; CDR3aa: CASSQATPDTNTGELFF; CDR3nt: TGTGCCAGCAGCCAAGCCACGCCAGATACGAACACCGGGGAGCTGTTTTTT
d_gene: TRBD2; abundance: .; j_gene: TRBJ2-1; v_gene: TRBV10-3; CDR3aa: CATRRLATNEQFF; CDR3nt: TGTGCCACCAGAAGACTAGCTACCAATGAGCAGTTCTTC
d_gene: TRBD1; abundance: .; j_gene: TRBJ2-1; v_gene: TRBV7-2; CDR3aa: CASSPGTGESYNEQFF; CDR3nt: TGTGCCAGCAGCCCCGGGACAGGGGAGTCCTACAATGAGCAGTTCTTC
d_gene: .; abundance: .; j_gene: TRBJ1-2; v_gene: TRBV14; CDR3aa: CASSREGYGYTF; CDR3nt: TGTGCCAGCAGCCGGGAGGGGTATGGCTACACCTTC